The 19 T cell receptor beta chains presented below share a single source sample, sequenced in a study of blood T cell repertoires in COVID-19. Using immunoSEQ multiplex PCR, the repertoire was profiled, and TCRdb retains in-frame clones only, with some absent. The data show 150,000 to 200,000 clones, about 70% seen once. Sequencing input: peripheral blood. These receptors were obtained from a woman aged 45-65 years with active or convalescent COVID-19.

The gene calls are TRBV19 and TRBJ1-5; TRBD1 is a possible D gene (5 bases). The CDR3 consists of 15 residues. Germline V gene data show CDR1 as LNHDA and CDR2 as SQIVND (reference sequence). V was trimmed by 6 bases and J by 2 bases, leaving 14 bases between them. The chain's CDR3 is CASRIPGKGNQPQHF. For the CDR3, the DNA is TGTGCCAGTAGAATCCCAGGGAAGGGCAATCAGCCCCAGCATTTT.

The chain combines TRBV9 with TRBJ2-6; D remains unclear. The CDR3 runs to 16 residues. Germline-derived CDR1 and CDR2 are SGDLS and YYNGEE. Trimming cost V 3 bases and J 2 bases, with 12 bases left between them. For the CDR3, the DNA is TGTGCCAGCAGCGACCAACTCGTCCCTGGGGCCAACGTCCTGACTTTC. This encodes CASSDQLVPGANVLTF.

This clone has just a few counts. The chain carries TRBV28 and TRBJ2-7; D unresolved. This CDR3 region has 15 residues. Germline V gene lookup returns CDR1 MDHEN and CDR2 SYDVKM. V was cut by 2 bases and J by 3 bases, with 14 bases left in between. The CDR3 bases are TGTGCCAGCAGTTTAGTCGCAGGCAGGCTCTACGAGCAGTACTTC. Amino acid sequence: CASSLVAGRLYEQYF. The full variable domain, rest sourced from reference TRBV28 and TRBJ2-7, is DVKVTQSSRYLVKRTGEKVFLECVQDMDHENMFWYRQDPGLGLRLIYFSYDVKMKEKGDIPEGYSVSREKKERFSLILESASTNQTSMYLCASSLVAGRLYEQYFGPGTRLTVT.

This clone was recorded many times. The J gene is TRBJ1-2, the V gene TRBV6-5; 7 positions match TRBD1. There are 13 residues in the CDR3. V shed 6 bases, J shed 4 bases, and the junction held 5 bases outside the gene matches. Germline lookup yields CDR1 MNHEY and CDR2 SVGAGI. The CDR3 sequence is CASSQTGIYGYTF. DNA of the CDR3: TGTGCCAGCAGCCAGACAGGGATCTATGGCTACACCTTC.

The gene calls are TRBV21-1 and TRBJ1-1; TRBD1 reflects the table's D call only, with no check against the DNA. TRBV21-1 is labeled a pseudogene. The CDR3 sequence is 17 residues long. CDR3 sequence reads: CASSKPELTGGRTEAFF. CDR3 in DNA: TGTGCCAGCAGCAAGCCGGAACTGACAGGGGGGAGGACTGAAGCTTTCTTT.

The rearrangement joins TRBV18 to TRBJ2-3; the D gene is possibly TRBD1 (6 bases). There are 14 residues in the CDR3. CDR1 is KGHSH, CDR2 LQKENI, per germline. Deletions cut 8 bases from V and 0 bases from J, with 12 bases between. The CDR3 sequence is CASGGYVSTDTQYF. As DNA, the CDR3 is TGTGCCAGCGGGGGCTATGTGAGCACAGATACGCAGTATTTT. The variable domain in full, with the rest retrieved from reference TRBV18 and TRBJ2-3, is NAGVMQNPRHLVRRRGQEARLRCSPMKGHSHVYWYRQLPEEGLKFMVYLQKENIIDESGMPKERFSAEFPKEGPSILRIQQVVRGDSAAYFCASGGYVSTDTQYFGPGTRLTVL.

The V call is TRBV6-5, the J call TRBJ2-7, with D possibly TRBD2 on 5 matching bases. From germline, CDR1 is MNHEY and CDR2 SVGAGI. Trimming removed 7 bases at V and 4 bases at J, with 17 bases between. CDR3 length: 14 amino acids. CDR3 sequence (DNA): TGTGCCAGCATGAGGGATGGGTTTTTTTACGAGCAGTACTTC. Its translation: CASMRDGFFYEQYF.

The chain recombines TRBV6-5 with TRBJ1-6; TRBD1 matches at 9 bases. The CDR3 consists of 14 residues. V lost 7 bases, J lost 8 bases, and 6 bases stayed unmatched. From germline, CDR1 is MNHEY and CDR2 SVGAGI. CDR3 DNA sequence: TGTGCCAGCAAGGGACAGGGCAATGATTCACCCCTCCACTTT. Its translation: CASKGQGNDSPLHF.

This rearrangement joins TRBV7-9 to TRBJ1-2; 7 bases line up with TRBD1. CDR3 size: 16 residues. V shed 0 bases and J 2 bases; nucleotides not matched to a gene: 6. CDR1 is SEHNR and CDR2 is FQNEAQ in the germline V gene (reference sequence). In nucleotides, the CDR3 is TGTGCCAGCAGCTTAGCAGGGGGCTACACCAACTATGGCTACACCTTC. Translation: CASSLAGGYTNYGYTF.

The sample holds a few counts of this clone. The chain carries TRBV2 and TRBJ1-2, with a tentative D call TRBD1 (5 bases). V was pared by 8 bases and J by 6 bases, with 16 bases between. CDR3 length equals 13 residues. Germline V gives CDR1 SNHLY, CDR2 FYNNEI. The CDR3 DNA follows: TGTGCCAGCGATGAACAGGATATCGATGGCTACACCTTC. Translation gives CASDEQDIDGYTF.

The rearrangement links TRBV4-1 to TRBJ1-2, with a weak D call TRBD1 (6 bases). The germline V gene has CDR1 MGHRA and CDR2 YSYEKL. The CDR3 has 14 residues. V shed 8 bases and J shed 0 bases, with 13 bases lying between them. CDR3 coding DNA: TGCGCCAGCCAATGGGACATCTCTAACTATGGCTACACCTTC. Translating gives CASQWDISNYGYTF.

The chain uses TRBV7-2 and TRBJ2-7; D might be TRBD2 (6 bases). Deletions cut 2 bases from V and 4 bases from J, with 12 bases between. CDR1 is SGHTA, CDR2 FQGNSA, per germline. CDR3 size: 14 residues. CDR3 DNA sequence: TGTGCCAGCAGCTTACTCGCTAGCGAGTACGAGCAGTACTTC. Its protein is CASSLLASEYEQYF.

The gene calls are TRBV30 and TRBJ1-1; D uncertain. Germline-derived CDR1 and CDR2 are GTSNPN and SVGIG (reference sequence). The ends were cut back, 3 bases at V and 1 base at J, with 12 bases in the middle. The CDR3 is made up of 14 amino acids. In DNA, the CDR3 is TGTGCCTGGAGGATCGGGATGGGGAACACTGAAGCTTTCTTT. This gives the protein CAWRIGMGNTEAFF.

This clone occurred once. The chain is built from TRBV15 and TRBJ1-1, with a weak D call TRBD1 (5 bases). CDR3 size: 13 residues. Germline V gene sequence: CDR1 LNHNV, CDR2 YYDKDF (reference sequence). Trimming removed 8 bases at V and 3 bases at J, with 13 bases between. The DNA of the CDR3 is TGTGCCACCGGCCACAGGTTGGACACTGAAGCTTTCTTT. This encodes CATGHRLDTEAFF.

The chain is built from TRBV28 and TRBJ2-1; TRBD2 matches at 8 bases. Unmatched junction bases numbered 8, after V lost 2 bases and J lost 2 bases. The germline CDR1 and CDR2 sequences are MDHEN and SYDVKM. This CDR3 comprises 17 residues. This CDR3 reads CASSLGGGLGTYNEQFF. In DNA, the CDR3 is TGTGCCAGCAGTTTAGGTGGGGGACTAGGTACCTACAATGAGCAGTTCTTC.

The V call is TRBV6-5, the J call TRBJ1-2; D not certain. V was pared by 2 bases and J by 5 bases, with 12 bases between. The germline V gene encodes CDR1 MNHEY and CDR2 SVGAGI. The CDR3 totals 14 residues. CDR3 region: CASSYTHPGYGYTF. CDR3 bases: TGTGCCAGCAGTTACACCCACCCAGGATATGGCTACACCTTC.

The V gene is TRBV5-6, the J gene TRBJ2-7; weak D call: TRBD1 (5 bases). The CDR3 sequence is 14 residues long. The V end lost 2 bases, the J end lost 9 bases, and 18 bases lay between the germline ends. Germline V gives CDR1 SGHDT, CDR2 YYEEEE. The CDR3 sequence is CASSFGGFGAGQYF. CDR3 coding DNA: TGTGCCAGCAGCTTCGGTGGATTTGGGGCCGGGCAGTACTTC.

The CDR3, as DNA: TGTGCCAGCAGTCCCCGTGGCGGGTTGGGTGCAGGTGGCTACACCTTC. This encodes CASSPRGGLGAGGYTF. The V call is TRBV6-6, the J call TRBJ1-2; no clear D. V was clipped by 5 bases and J by 7 bases, with 23 bases between them. The germline CDR1 and CDR2 sequences are MNHNY and SVGAGI (reference sequence). This CDR3 has 16 amino acids.

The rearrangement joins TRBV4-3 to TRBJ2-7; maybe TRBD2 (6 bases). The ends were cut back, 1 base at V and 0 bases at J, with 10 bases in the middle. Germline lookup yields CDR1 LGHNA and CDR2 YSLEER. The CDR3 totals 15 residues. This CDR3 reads CASSQGTTYSYEQYF. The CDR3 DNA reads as TGCGCCAGCAGCCAAGGGACTACCTACTCCTACGAGCAGTACTTC.